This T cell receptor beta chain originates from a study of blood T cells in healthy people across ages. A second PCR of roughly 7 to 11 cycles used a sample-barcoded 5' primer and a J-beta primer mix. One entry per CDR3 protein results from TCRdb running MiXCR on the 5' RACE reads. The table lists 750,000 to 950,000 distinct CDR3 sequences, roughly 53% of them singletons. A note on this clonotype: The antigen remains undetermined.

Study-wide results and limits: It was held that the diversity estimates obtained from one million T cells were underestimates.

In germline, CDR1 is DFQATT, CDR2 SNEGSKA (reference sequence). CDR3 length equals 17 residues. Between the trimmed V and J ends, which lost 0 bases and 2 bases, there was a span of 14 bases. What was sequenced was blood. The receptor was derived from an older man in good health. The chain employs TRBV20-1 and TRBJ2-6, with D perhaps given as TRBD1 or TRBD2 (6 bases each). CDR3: CSARDPRGRTGANVLTF. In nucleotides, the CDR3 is TGCAGTGCTAGAGACCCACGGGGGCGCACTGGGGCCAACGTCCTGACTTTC.